These 24 T cell receptor beta chains were all obtained from the same sample, sequenced in a study of long-term antiretroviral therapy in people with HIV. The assay used was immunoSEQ (version v3.0), run at survey level. Here immunoSEQ multiplex PCR was the method, and the copy in TCRdb shows in-frame clones only, minus some. The repertoire has roughly 16,000 clones, about 95% of them found once; the top ten carry approximately 1.4%. The sample here was unsorted PBMCs, taken less than 13 years after starting antiretroviral therapy. The receptors were gathered from a young man with HIV.

This chain connects TRBV2 to TRBJ2-3; D not resolved. Germline values: CDR1 SNHLY, CDR2 FYNNEI. V shed 6 bases and J shed 2 bases, with 12 bases lying between them. The CDR3 covers 14 residues. The DNA of the CDR3 is TGTGCCAGCAGCGGCCGCGCAGACACAGATACGCAGTATTTT. This codes for CASSGRADTDTQYF.

The chain employs TRBV6-6 and TRBJ1-6; a weak D match, TRBD1 (6 bases). The CDR3 sequence is 13 residues long. V was clipped by 7 bases and J by 10 bases, with 14 bases between them. Germline CDR1 and CDR2: MNHNY and SVGAGI (reference sequence). For the CDR3, the DNA is TGTGCCAGCAATGCTCCCGGGGGCTCACCCCTCCACTTT. Its protein product is CASNAPGGSPLHF.

This rearrangement joins TRBV6-7 to TRBJ2-6; 8 nucleotides match TRBD1. TRBV6-7 is given ORF status, its function remaining uncertain. V gave up 7 bases and J gave up 0 bases; unmatched junction bases: 2. CDR3 length: 15 residues. The CDR3 is CASKTGDSGANVLTF. In DNA, the CDR3 is TGTGCCAGCAAGACAGGGGACTCTGGGGCCAACGTCCTGACTTTC.

The V call is TRBV28, the J call TRBJ2-5; D perhaps matches TRBD1 (5 bases). The CDR3 is made up of 12 amino acids. Germline values: CDR1 MDHEN, CDR2 SYDVKM. V was cut by 5 bases and J by 5 bases, with 9 bases left in between. The CDR3 spells CASSQGPETQYF. The DNA for the CDR3 is TGTGCCAGCAGTCAGGGTCCGGAGACCCAGTACTTC.

A single count supports this clone. The chain has TRBV2 and TRBJ1-5, with a possible D match to TRBD1 (5 bases). Germline V gene lookup returns CDR1 SNHLY and CDR2 FYNNEI. This CDR3 has 13 amino acids. V was pared by 4 bases and J by 5 bases, with 9 bases between. In nucleotides, the CDR3 is TGTGCCAGCAGTGGGGGCCCAGATCAGCCCCAGCATTTT. Translated, it gives CASSGGPDQPQHF.

The rearrangement uses TRBV6-1 and TRBJ1-6; D uncertain. The CDR3 runs 11 residues. CDR1 and CDR2 from the germline V gene are MNHNS and SASEGT. V lost 4 bases, J lost 9 bases, and 4 bases lay in between. The CDR3 DNA is TGTGCCAGCAGTGGTACTTCACCCCTCCACTTT. This translates into CASSGTSPLHF.

V gene TRBV7-3 combines with J gene TRBJ1-1; TRBD1 is a possible D gene (5 bases). Trimming cost V 6 bases and J 1 base, with 9 bases left between them. This CDR3 has 13 residues. Germline-derived CDR1 and CDR2 are SGHTA and FQGTGA. The CDR3, as DNA: TGTGCCAGCAGGCCGGGGGGGAACACTGAAGCTTTCTTT. This sequence encodes CASRPGGNTEAFF.

The chain employs TRBV2 and TRBJ1-2; D unresolved. The CDR3 has 15 residues. CDR1 is SNHLY and CDR2 is FYNNEI in the germline V gene. With 6 bases removed from V and 4 bases from J, the gap between germline ends came to 18 bases. The CDR3: CASREKGAPAYGYTF. CDR3 in DNA: TGTGCCAGCAGGGAGAAGGGCGCCCCGGCCTATGGCTACACCTTC.

The chain recombines TRBV7-9 with TRBJ2-7, with no clear D. Germline loops: CDR1 SEHNR, CDR2 FQNEAQ (reference sequence). Trimming stripped 5 bases from V and 7 bases from J, with 12 bases between. This CDR3 is 12 amino acids long. CDR3 in DNA: TGTGCCAGCAGCCCAGACACCGGGGAGCAGTACTTC. This encodes CASSPDTGEQYF.

This chain connects TRBV12-5 to TRBJ2-1; no clear D. Germline assignment: CDR1 LGHNT and CDR2 FRNRAP. The length of the CDR3 is 18 residues. Trimming shortened V by 3 bases and J by 5 bases, and 23 bases separated the two germline ends. The CDR3, as DNA: TGTGCTAGTGGTTTTTCACTCCGGCCTCCTGGTATTGACAATGAGCAGTTCTTC. Translating gives CASGFSLRPPGIDNEQFF.

The V gene is TRBV7-3, the J gene TRBJ2-1; D not resolved. V was clipped by 2 bases and J by 8 bases, with 13 bases between them. Germline V gives CDR1 SGHTA, CDR2 FQGTGA. The CDR3 totals 14 residues. This CDR3 reads CASSLFHKVDEQFF. In DNA, the CDR3 is TGTGCCAGCAGCTTATTTCACAAGGTGGATGAGCAGTTCTTC.

The V call is TRBV5-4, the J call TRBJ1-1; D remains ambiguous. Trimming pared 1 base from V and 7 bases from J, leaving 8 bases between. CDR3 length equals 12 residues. From germline, CDR1 is SGHNT and CDR2 YYREEE (reference sequence). This CDR3 is CASSLNGYEAFF. The DNA of the CDR3 is TGTGCCAGCAGCTTGAACGGATATGAAGCTTTCTTT.

The J gene is TRBJ1-1, the V gene TRBV5-1; TRBD1 matches 7 bases. The CDR3 has 15 amino acids. V lost 4 bases to trimming and J lost 4 bases; unmatched junction nucleotides: 10. Germline V gene lookup returns CDR1 SGHRS and CDR2 YFSETQ. The CDR3: CASSDLTGWGTEAFF. DNA of the CDR3: TGCGCCAGCAGCGACCTGACAGGGTGGGGCACTGAAGCTTTCTTT.

The chain recombines TRBV28 with TRBJ2-1; D may be TRBD1 (5 bases). Germline-derived CDR1 and CDR2 are MDHEN and SYDVKM. This CDR3 is 12 amino acids long. Between the trimmed V and J ends, which lost 4 bases and 7 bases, there was a span of 8 bases. The CDR3: CASSSTVNEQFF. The CDR3 coding sequence is TGTGCCAGCAGTTCGACAGTGAATGAGCAGTTCTTC.

The chain recombines TRBV28 with TRBJ1-1, with 9 bases fitting TRBD1. The CDR3 covers 15 residues. CDR1 MDHEN and CDR2 SYDVKM come from the germline V gene. V shed 3 bases, J shed 13 bases, and the junction held 15 bases outside the gene matches. The DNA for the CDR3 is TGTGCCAGCAGTTTCGAATTCTCGGGACAGGGCGCATTTTTCTTT. Translating it yields CASSFEFSGQGAFFF.

This rearrangement joins TRBV10-3 to TRBJ2-5, with a tentative D call TRBD2 (5 bases). This CDR3 region has 15 residues. The V and J ends lost 4 bases and 1 base respectively, with 13 bases between them. The germline V gene has CDR1 ENHRY and CDR2 SYGVKD. CDR3 loop: CAISGQRASQETQYF. As DNA, the CDR3 is TGTGCCATCAGTGGTCAGAGGGCCAGCCAAGAGACCCAGTACTTC.

This sequence joins TRBV6-1 and TRBJ1-2; D unclear. The CDR3 totals 13 residues. The germline V gene has CDR1 MNHNS and CDR2 SASEGT. V was pared by 2 bases and J by 3 bases, with 7 bases between. This CDR3 is CASSESVYYGYTF. The DNA for the CDR3 is TGTGCCAGCAGTGAATCGGTTTACTATGGCTACACCTTC.

The chain has TRBV5-4 and TRBJ2-5; maybe TRBD1 (5 bases). V shed 0 bases and J shed 5 bases, with 14 bases lying between them. CDR3 length: 15 amino acids. Germline V gene data show CDR1 as SGHNT and CDR2 as YYREEE (reference sequence). CDR3 protein: CASSLGGSGSETQYF. For the CDR3, the DNA is TGTGCCAGCAGCTTGGGGGGTTCAGGGTCGGAGACCCAGTACTTC. The whole variable domain, remainder taken from reference TRBV5-4 and TRBJ2-5, is ETGVTQSPTHLIKTRGQQVTLRCSSQSGHNTVSWYQQALGQGPQFIFQYYREEENGRGNFPPRFSGLQFPNYSSELNVNALELDDSALYLCASSLGGSGSETQYFGPGTRLLVL.

The CDR3 region is CASSYSIGRINTEAFF. DNA for the CDR3: TGTGCCAGCAGTTACTCGATCGGGCGGATAAACACTGAAGCTTTCTTT. The chain employs TRBV6-5 and TRBJ1-1; D is unresolved. This CDR3 has 16 residues. V dropped 0 bases and J dropped 2 bases, with 13 bases sitting between them. Per germline, CDR1 MNHEY and CDR2 SVGAGI.

The chain couples TRBV5-5 to TRBJ2-7; D not resolved. Germline assignment: CDR1 SGHKS and CDR2 YYEKEE (reference sequence). The V and J ends lost 0 bases and 1 base respectively, with 8 bases between them. The CDR3 totals 14 residues. Here the CDR3 reads CASSLAGDSYEQYV. CDR3 nucleotides: TGTGCCAGCAGCTTGGCCGGCGATTCCTACGAGCAGTACGTC.

The genes are TRBV5-1 and TRBJ1-1; no firm D call. Per germline, CDR1 SGHRS and CDR2 YFSETQ. The CDR3 runs to 13 residues. V was clipped by 0 bases and J by 6 bases, with 9 bases between them. CDR3 in amino acids: CASSLGQRAEAFF. The CDR3 nucleotides are TGCGCCAGCAGCTTGGGCCAGAGAGCTGAAGCTTTCTTT.

The chain uses TRBV5-1 and TRBJ2-1; 8 bases fit TRBD1. The CDR3 runs to 13 residues. V was clipped by 5 bases and J by 6 bases; unmatched bases: 4. Germline CDR1 SGHRS, CDR2 YFSETQ. The chain's CDR3 is CASRGQDFNEQFF. For the CDR3, the DNA is TGCGCCAGCAGGGGACAGGATTTCAATGAGCAGTTCTTC.

This chain uses TRBV27 with TRBJ2-3; D tentatively fits TRBD1 or TRBD2 (5 bases each). Germline CDR1 reads MNHEY; CDR2 reads SMNVEV (reference sequence). The CDR3 consists of 15 residues. Deletions cut 4 bases from V and 8 bases from J, with 19 bases between. This chain's CDR3 is CASSSIGASGSTQYF. In DNA, the CDR3 is TGTGCCAGCAGTTCAATCGGGGCGTCTGGTAGTACGCAGTATTTT.

The V and J genes are TRBV6-6 and TRBJ2-7; D might be TRBD1 or TRBD2, each matching 5 bases. V was cut by 8 bases and J by 3 bases, with 14 bases left in between. The germline gives CDR1 MNHNY, CDR2 SVGAGI (reference sequence). CDR3 length: 13 residues. The CDR3 DNA sequence: TGTGCCAGCGGGACCCAAAATTTCTACGAGCAGTACGTC. Its protein product is CASGTQNFYEQYV.